The sequence of this T cell receptor beta chain was determined in a study of T cell repertoires in cytomegalovirus infection. Turning to this clonotype: The antigen is unknown.

Germline CDR1 is SGDLS and CDR2 is YYNGEE. This CDR3 is 15 amino acids long. Deletions cut 3 bases from V and 1 base from J, with 12 bases between. TCRdb processed the reads anew with MiXCR; each CDR3 protein has one entry. Of tens of thousands of distinct CDR3 sequences in the sample, roughly 25% are singletons; the top ten hold around 50%. Sequenced material: CD8+ T cells from cultured PBMCs, taken from culture after CMV antigen stimulation. This TCR derives from a human donor in good health (CMV status not recorded). Some clones in this sample may be carry-over from other donors' samples. The chain employs TRBV9 and TRBJ2-3; D is undetermined. CDR3 protein: CASSALDGRTDTQYF. As DNA, the CDR3 is TGTGCCAGCAGCGCTCTAGATGGTCGCACAGATACGCAGTATTTT.